This is a list of T cell receptor beta chains from one sample in a study of CD8 T cells in Susac syndrome. TCRdb reprocessed the immunoSEQ multiplex PCR reads with MiXCR, giving one entry per CDR3 protein. Among roughly 28,000 distinct CDR3 sequences listed, 90% to 95% were seen once. The sequenced material came from CD8+ T cells from PBMCs. Every receptor here comes from a human donor in good health. Both conserved end residues are part of each CDR3. The D gene is left open where the match is weak.

v_call d_call cdr3_aa
TRBV6-5 TRBD1 CASSLTGALSREQYF
TRBV4-2 . CASSQAVTSSYNEQFF
TRBV3-1 TRBD1 CASSQERTGGRNEKLFF
TRBV20-1 TRBD2 CSARAGAYTDTQYF
TRBV6-2/TRBV6-3 TRBD1 CASRTVRQGLTEAFF
TRBV2 . CASSEVYEQFF
TRBV5-1 . CASSPTSGSYEQYF
TRBV6-1 TRBD1 CASSTGTGIYEQYF
TRBV7-9 . CASSYGTIYEQYF
TRBV6-1 . CASSEAQWSYEQYF
TRBV4-3 . CASSQGVGGNTEAFF
TRBV6-1 . CASTPRLWQVGEQYF
TRBV6-1 . CASSEAQGRRETQYF
TRBV5-6 . CASSLGNNEQFF
TRBV7-2 TRBD2 CASSSIPGLATDTQYF
TRBV28 . CASSLFRRRFRMTEAFF
TRBV20-1 . CSARFRASSGVLVDTQYF
TRBV29-1 TRBD1 CSVGDRGGQPQHF
TRBV19 . CASSSRDPAREQYF
TRBV5-4 . CASSLASQTYNSPLHF
TRBV29-1 . CSVEEGAGPQHF
TRBV25-1 . CASSYGLSYEQYF
TRBV20-1 . CSARSGQNNEQFF
TRBV14 . CASSQVGSYEQYF
TRBV10-3 . CAISALSRRSGNTIYF
TRBV29-1 . CSVEPAVTVDYGYTF
TRBV28 . CASSLILQGSRDTQYF
TRBV7-2 TRBD2 CASSKGLTPYNEQFF
TRBV6-2/TRBV6-3 . CASSYGTGPEQYF
TRBV6-2/TRBV6-3 . CASSYVGGPDYNLYF
TRBV14 . CASSYGGARGYTF
TRBV6-2/TRBV6-3 . CASRQDDSGANVLTF
TRBV4-1 . CASSQDSSSYNSPLHF
TRBV10-3 . CAAKETENTGELFF
TRBV9 TRBD1 CASSAQGQSKYTEAFF
TRBV12-3/TRBV12-4 . CASSLQSPLHF
TRBV14 TRBD2 CASSPTAGGPYEQYF
TRBV7-2 TRBD2 CASSFYAGGYTDTQYF
TRBV7-6 . CASSLAQGTDTQYF
TRBV9 . CASNRLAPDTQYF
TRBV27 . CASSLSTASSYEQYF
TRBV3-1 . CASSQVPAGNSPLHF
TRBV6-5 TRBD1 CASSYSTGVGYTF
TRBV4-3 TRBD2 CASSLEAGGRDTQYF
TRBV5-1 TRBD1 CASSSDRLRDEQYF
TRBV29-1 . CSVEDDGMADTQYF
TRBV7-8 TRBD2 CASSSERGATDTQYF
TRBV12-3/TRBV12-4 . CASSLPGWDRELFF
TRBV3-1 . CASSQDWTPSSYEQYF
TRBV4-1 . CASSQGPVNIVYNEQFF
TRBV6-2/TRBV6-3 . CASSLGDNYYNEQFF
TRBV4-3 . CASSQDRVLNTEAFF
TRBV12-3/TRBV12-4 . CASSLSQGPLQYEQYF
TRBV1 . CTSSPRHRSSYNSPLHF
TRBV6-5 . CASSYSRLGLSYEQYF
TRBV5-4 . CASSFQGGFTEAFF
TRBV12-5 . CASGLERYGYTF
TRBV6-4 . CASSSNTGELFF
TRBV7-2 . CASSSPTGWVREQFF
TRBV20-1 TRBD1 CSARGGDRGWNSPLHF